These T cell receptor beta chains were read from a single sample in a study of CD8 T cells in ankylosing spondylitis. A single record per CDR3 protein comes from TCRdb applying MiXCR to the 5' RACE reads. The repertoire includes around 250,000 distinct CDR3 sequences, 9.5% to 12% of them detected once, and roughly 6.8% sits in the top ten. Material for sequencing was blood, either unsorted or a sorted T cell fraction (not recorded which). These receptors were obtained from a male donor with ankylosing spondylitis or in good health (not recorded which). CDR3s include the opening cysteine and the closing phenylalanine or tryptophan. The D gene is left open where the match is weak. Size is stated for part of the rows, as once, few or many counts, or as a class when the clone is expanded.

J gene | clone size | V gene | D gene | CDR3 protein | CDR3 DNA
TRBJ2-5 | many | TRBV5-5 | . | CASLQELSKETQYF | TGTGCCAGCCTCCAGGAGCTATCTAAGGAGACCCAGTACTTC
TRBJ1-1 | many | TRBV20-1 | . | CSARGVRDTEAFF | TGCAGTGCTAGGGGTGTAAGGGACACTGAAGCTTTCTTT
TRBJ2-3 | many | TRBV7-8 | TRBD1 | CASRMTGGSRADTQYF | TGTGCCAGCAGGATGACAGGGGGCTCGAGAGCAGATACGCAGTATTTT
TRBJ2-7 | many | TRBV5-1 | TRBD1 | CASSFTLLTGGSGEQYF | TGCGCCAGCAGCTTCACACTATTAACAGGGGGAAGTGGCGAGCAGTACTTC
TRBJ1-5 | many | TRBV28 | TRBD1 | CASSFPTGVSGNQPQHF | TGTGCCAGCAGTTTTCCCACAGGGGTGAGTGGCAATCAGCCCCAGCATTTT
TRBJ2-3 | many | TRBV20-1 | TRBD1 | CSARDVGQSTDTQYF | TGCAGTGCTAGAGATGTGGGACAGAGCACAGATACGCAGTATTTT
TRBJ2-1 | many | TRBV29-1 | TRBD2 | CSESPSGSYNEQFF | TGCAGCGAGAGTCCTAGCGGGAGCTACAATGAGCAGTTCTTC
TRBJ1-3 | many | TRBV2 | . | CASSVLGLGNTIYF | TGTGCCAGCAGTGTTTTGGGTCTCGGAAACACCATATATTTT
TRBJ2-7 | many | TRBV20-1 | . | CSAPLLGYEQYF | TGCAGTGCCCCCTTATTGGGTTACGAGCAGTACTTC
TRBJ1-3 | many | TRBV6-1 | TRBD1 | CASSRGQASGNTIYF | TGTGCCAGCAGTCGGGGACAGGCCTCTGGAAACACCATATATTTT
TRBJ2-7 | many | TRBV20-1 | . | CSAPTSSDEQYF | TGCAGTGCTCCGACTAGTAGCGACGAGCAGTACTTC
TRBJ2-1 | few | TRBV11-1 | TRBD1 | CASSDRWDRVHNEQFF | TGTGCCAGCAGCGATCGTTGGGACAGGGTCCACAATGAGCAGTTCTTC
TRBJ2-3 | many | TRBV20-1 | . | CSARSGRESDTQYF | TGCAGTGCTAGGAGTGGCCGGGAGTCAGATACGCAGTATTTT
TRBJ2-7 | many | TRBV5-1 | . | CASSLGESSYEQYF | TGCGCCAGCAGCTTGGGGGAATCTTCCTACGAGCAGTACTTC
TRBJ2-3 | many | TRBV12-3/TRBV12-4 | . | CASRAGTGERNTQYF | TGTGCCAGCAGAGCCGGGACTGGGGAACGGAATACGCAGTATTTT
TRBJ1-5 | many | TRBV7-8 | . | CASSGGGRQPWPPRQPQHF | TGTGCCAGCAGCGGGGGGGGTAGACAGCCTTGGCCCCCTCGCCAGCCCCAGCATTTT
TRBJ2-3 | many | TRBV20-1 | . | CSARGWTSPDTQYF | TGCAGTGCTAGAGGTTGGACCTCACCAGATACGCAGTATTTT
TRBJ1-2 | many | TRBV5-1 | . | CASSPQDSYGYTF | TGCGCCAGCAGCCCTCAGGACAGCTATGGCTACACCTTC
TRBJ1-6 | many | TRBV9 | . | CASSVGTSFSPLHF | TGTGCCAGCAGCGTGGGGACCTCTTTCTCACCCCTCCACTTT
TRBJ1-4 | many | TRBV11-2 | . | CASSLGYGNEKLFF | TGTGCCAGCAGCTTAGGATATGGAAATGAAAAACTGTTTTTT
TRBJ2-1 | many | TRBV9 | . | CASSRPGNSYNEQFF | TGTGCCAGCAGCAGGCCGGGAAACTCCTACAATGAGCAGTTCTTC
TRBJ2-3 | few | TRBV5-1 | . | CASSPGGFVDTQYF | TGCGCCAGCAGTCCAGGGGGGTTCGTGGATACGCAGTATTTT
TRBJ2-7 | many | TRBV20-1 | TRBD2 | CSASSGRAFMGSYEQYF | TGCAGTGCTAGTAGCGGGAGGGCCTTTATGGGGTCCTACGAGCAGTACTTC
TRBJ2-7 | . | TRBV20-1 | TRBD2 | CSAAGTSLLSVDEQYF | TGCAGTGCCGCAGGGACTAGCCTCCTCTCTGTCGACGAGCAGTACTTC
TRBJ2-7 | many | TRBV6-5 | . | CASSSTGLPHYEQYF | TGTGCCAGCAGTTCAACAGGGCTACCTCACTACGAGCAGTACTTC
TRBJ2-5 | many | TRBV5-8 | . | CASSSQGTYQETQYF | TGTGCCAGCAGTTCCCAGGGAACCTACCAAGAGACCCAGTACTTC
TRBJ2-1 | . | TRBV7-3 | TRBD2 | CASSPVRALAVSYNEQFF | TGTGCCAGCAGCCCAGTTCGCGCACTAGCGGTCTCCTACAATGAGCAGTTCTTC
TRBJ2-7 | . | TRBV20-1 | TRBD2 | CSADRAEGTSGDYEQYF | TGCAGTGCTGATCGGGCAGAGGGGACTAGCGGGGACTACGAGCAGTACTTC
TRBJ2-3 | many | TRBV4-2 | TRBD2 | CASSSSGRGDTQYF | TGTGCCAGCAGTTCTAGCGGGAGGGGAGATACGCAGTATTTT
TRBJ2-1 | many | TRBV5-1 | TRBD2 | CASSLASGGRNEQFF | TGCGCCAGCAGCTTGGCTAGCGGGGGGAGAAATGAGCAGTTCTTC
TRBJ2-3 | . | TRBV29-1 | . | CSVAGGPGQNTDTQYF | TGCAGCGTTGCTGGGGGGCCGGGACAAAACACAGATACGCAGTATTTT
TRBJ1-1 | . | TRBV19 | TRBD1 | CASSTEYRGSNTEAFF | TGTGCCAGTAGTACCGAATACAGGGGGTCGAACACTGAAGCTTTCTTT
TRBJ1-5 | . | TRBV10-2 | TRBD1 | CASSESRGDRPPQHF | TGCGCCAGCAGTGAGTCCCGAGGGGACAGGCCGCCCCAGCATTTT
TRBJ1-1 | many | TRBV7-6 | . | CASSPHTF | TGTGCCAGCAGCCCCCACACTTTT
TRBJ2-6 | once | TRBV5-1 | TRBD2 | CASSLASGLAGDPFGANVLTF | TGCGCCAGCAGCTTGGCGTCAGGCTTAGCGGGGGACCCGTTCGGGGCCAACGTCCTGACTTTC
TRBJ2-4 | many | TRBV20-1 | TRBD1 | CSAGRDRVTGNIQYF | TGCAGTGCTGGGAGGGACAGGGTTACGGGAAACATTCAGTACTTC
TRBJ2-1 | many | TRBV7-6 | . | CASSLGNDDPRNEQFF | TGTGCCAGCAGCTTAGGGAACGACGACCCGCGCAATGAGCAGTTCTTC
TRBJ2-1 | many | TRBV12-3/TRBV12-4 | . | CASRWGADNNEQFF | TGTGCCAGCCGCTGGGGGGCCGATAACAATGAGCAGTTCTTC
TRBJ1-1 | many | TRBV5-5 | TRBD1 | CASSLAGQGRAEAFF | TGTGCCAGCAGCTTGGCCGGACAGGGTCGAGCTGAAGCTTTCTTT
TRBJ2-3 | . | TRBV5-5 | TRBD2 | CASSLVPPVAGSLDTQYF | TGTGCCAGCAGCTTGGTTCCCCCGGTAGCGGGGAGCTTAGATACGCAGTATTTT
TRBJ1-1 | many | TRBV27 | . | CASSLRVGGGTEAFF | TGTGCCAGCAGTTTGAGGGTGGGAGGTGGCACTGAAGCTTTCTTT
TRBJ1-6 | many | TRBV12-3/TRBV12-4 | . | CASSFSGVFNSPLHF | TGTGCCAGCAGTTTCTCAGGGGTTTTTAATTCACCCCTCCACTTT
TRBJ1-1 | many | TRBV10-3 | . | CAISRTERNTEAFF | TGTGCCATCAGTCGTACAGAGAGGAACACTGAAGCTTTCTTT
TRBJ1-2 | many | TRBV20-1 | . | CSARVRALFGYTF | TGCAGTGCTAGAGTCAGGGCTTTGTTTGGCTACACCTTC
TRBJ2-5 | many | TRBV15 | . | CATSRDRSQETQYF | TGTGCCACCAGCAGAGACCGTTCCCAAGAGACCCAGTACTTC
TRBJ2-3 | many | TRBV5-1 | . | CASSSTEGSRDTQYF | TGCGCCAGCAGCTCGACCGAGGGGAGTAGAGATACGCAGTATTTT
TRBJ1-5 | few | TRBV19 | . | CASNMGPGQPQHF | TGTGCCAGTAATATGGGCCCGGGTCAGCCCCAGCATTTT
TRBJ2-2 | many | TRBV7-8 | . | CASSFFDGELFF | TGTGCCAGCAGCTTCTTCGACGGGGAGCTGTTTTTT
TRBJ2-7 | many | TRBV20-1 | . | CSAQAWASSYEQYF | TGCAGTGCTCAGGCGTGGGCGAGTAGCTACGAGCAGTACTTC
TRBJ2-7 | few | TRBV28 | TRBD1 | CASSSDRGRGPGGFSYEQYF | TGTGCCAGCAGTTCAGACAGGGGCCGTGGTCCTGGGGGGTTCTCCTACGAGCAGTACTTC
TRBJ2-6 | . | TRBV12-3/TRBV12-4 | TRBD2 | CASSLDRTRGSGANVLTF | TGTGCCAGCAGTTTAGATCGGACTAGGGGATCTGGGGCCAACGTCCTGACTTTC
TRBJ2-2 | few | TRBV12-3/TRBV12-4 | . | CASTPGRVTGELFF | TGTGCCAGCACACCTGGCCGGGTTACCGGGGAGCTGTTTTTT
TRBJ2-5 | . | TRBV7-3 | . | CASSPSALRKTQYF | TGTGCCAGCAGCCCGAGCGCCCTAAGGAAGACCCAGTACTTC
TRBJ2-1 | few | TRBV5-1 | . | CASSSERSPGNEQFF | TGCGCCAGCAGCTCTGAAAGAAGTCCGGGAAATGAGCAGTTCTTC
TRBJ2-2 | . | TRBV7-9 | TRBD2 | CATGLGLTGELFF | TGTGCCACCGGACTAGGGCTCACCGGGGAGCTGTTTTTT
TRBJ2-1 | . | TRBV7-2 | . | CASSPVSSYTYNEQFF | TGTGCCAGCAGCCCAGTTAGCTCTTACACCTACAATGAGCAGTTCTTC
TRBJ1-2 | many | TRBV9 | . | CASSLTGFGYGYTF | TGTGCCAGCAGCCTTACAGGGTTTGGCTATGGCTACACCTTC
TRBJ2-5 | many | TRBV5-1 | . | CASTSGLSLTETQYF | TGCGCCAGTACTTCCGGGCTATCCCTGACGGAGACCCAGTACTTC